The rows below give T cell receptor beta chains drawn from one sample of a study of OX40 agonist ivuxolimab in advanced cancers. TCRdb's table, derived via immunoSEQ multiplex PCR, lists solely in-frame clones and lacks some. The table includes approximately 74,000 clones, around nine tenths detected once. Sequenced here: CD4+ or CD8+ T cells sorted from blood, sampled in a trial of the OX40 agonist ivuxolimab. Receptors were obtained from an adult with an advanced solid tumor such as melanoma, head and neck, liver or kidney cancer. The CDR3 runs from the conserved cysteine through the conserved F or W. Each record gives: clone size, V gene, D gene, J gene, CDR3 DNA, CDR3 protein. A D gene is named only where the DNA matches it firmly. Some rows mark clone size as missing; the rest say once, few, many or name a class of expanded clone.

.,TRBV9,.,TRBJ1-1,TGTGCCAGCAGCCCCATCGGGACGAACACTGAAGCTTTCTTT,CASSPIGTNTEAFF
.,TRBV18,.,TRBJ1-1,TGTGCCAGCTCAGTTGGGGCTGAAGCTTTCTTT,CASSVGAEAFF
.,TRBV4-1,.,TRBJ2-7,TGCGCCAGCAGCCCCCCAGGCCCCTACGAGCAGTACTTC,CASSPPGPYEQYF
once,TRBV27,.,TRBJ2-5,TGTGCCAGCAGGGCCCTCGGACAGACAACCCCGGGGGAGACCCAGTACTTC,CASRALGQTTPGETQYF
.,TRBV28,.,TRBJ2-2,TGTGCCAGCAGTCATAACACCGGGGAGCTGTTTTTT,CASSHNTGELFF
.,TRBV19,.,TRBJ2-2,TGTGCCAGTAGTATAGGGCAGCTCGGGGAGCTGTTTTTT,CASSIGQLGELFF
.,TRBV7-9,.,TRBJ1-1,TGTGCCAGCAGCTTAGATCAGGGGCGGAGGACTGAAGCTTTCTTT,CASSLDQGRRTEAFF
.,TRBV28,TRBD2,TRBJ2-7,TGTGCCAGCAGTTTAACACAAGCGGGAGCCTACGAGCAGTACTTC,CASSLTQAGAYEQYF
.,TRBV13,.,TRBJ2-7,TGTGCCAGCAACTATAACAGGGAAATGGTGGGGGAGCAGTACTTC,CASNYNREMVGEQYF
once,TRBV27,.,TRBJ2-1,TGTGCCAGCCGACTCCAGGCCCGGGAGAATGAGCAGTTCTTC,CASRLQARENEQFF
.,TRBV7-9,.,TRBJ2-5,TGTGCCAGCAGCTTACCCGGGAGCTCACAAGAGACCCAGTACTTC,CASSLPGSSQETQYF
.,TRBV27,.,TRBJ1-2,TGTGCCAGCCTAAGTATACTAGGACCTAGCTATGGCTACACCTTC,CASLSILGPSYGYTF
.,TRBV19,.,TRBJ1-4,TGTGCCAGTAGTATAGGCCTGAGAGAAAAACTGTTTTTT,CASSIGLREKLFF
few,TRBV12-5,.,TRBJ1-1,TGTGCTAGTGGTTTGCCCGGTCGCACTGAAGCTTTCTTT,CASGLPGRTEAFF